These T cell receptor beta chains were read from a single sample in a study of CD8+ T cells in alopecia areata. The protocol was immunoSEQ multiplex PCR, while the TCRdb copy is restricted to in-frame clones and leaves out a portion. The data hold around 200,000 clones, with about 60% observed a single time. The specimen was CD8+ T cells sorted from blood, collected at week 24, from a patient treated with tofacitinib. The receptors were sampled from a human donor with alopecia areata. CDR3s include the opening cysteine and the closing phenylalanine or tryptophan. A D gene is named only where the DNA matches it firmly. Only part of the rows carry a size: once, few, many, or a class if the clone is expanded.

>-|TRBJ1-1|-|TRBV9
TGTGCCAGCAGCCCCCCCGGGGGGGGAAGCACTGAAGCTTTCTTT
CASSPPGGGSTEAFF
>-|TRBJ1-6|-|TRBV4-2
TGTGCCAGCAGCCAAGAGTGGCACCTGAATTCACCCCTCCACTTT
CASSQEWHLNSPLHF
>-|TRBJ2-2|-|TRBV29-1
TGCAGCGTTGTTCGGGTGACCGGGGAGCTGTTTTTT
CSVVRVTGELFF
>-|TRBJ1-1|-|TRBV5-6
TGTGCCAGCAGCTTAGTAAGTCCCGTGAACACTGAAGCTTTCTTT
CASSLVSPVNTEAFF
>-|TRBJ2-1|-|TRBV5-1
TGCGCCAGCAGCTTTGCCCCTTACAATGAGCAGTTCTTC
CASSFAPYNEQFF
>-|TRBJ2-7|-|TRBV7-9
TGTGCCAGCAGCCGTCAGGGTTACGAGCAGTACTTC
CASSRQGYEQYF
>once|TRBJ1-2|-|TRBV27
TGTGCCAGCAGCCCGAGTGGGAGGGGGAGGTACTATGGCTACACCTTC
CASSPSGRGRYYGYTF
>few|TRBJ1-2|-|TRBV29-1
TGCAGCGTTGCCTCGGGCCTTTGGGGCTACACCTTC
CSVASGLWGYTF
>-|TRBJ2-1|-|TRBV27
TGTGCCAGCAGTTTAACGGGGGGCCCGTACAATGAGCAGTTCTTC
CASSLTGGPYNEQFF
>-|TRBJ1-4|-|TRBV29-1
TGCAGCGTCTTAACGTCGGGAAAACTGTTTTTT
CSVLTSGKLFF
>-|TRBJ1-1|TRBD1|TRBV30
TGTGCCTGGAACAAACAGGGGTACGGCACTGAAGCTTTCTTT
CAWNKQGYGTEAFF
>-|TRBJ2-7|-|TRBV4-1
TGCGCCAGCAGCCAAGATGGGAAAGCAACCTCCTACGAGCAGTACTTC
CASSQDGKATSYEQYF
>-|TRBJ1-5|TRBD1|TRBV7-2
TGTGCCAGCAGCTTTCAACAGGGGCGCAATCAGCCCCAGCATTTT
CASSFQQGRNQPQHF
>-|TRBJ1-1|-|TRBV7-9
TGTGCCAGCAGTTCCATACTGAACACTGAAGCTTTCTTT
CASSSILNTEAFF
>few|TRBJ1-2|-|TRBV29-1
TGCAGCGTTGTTTGGGACTCCTCACCATATGGCTACACCTTC
CSVVWDSSPYGYTF
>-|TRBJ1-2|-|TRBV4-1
TGCGCCAGCAGCCAAGGACAGAACTATGGCTACACCTTC
CASSQGQNYGYTF
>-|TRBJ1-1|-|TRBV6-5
TGTGCCAGCAGTTACTACGGGGGAAACACTGAAGCTTTCTTT
CASSYYGGNTEAFF
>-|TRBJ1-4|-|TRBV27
TGTGCCAGCAGTTTCTGGGGAGGGAGGATGGCAACTAATGAAAAACTGTTTTTT
CASSFWGGRMATNEKLFF
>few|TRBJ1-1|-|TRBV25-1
TGTGCCAGCAGTGAATATTTGGCGGGGAACACTGAAGCTTTCTTT
CASSEYLAGNTEAFF
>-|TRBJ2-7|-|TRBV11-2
TGTGCCAGCAGCTTAACTAGGGGGAACCACGAGCAGTACTTC
CASSLTRGNHEQYF
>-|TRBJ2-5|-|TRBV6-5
TGTGCCAGCACCCCACCGGAACGTCAGACCCAGTACTTC
CASTPPERQTQYF
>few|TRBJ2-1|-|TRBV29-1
TGCAGCGTGCACGAGGGGGTCAATGAGCAGTTCTTC
CSVHEGVNEQFF
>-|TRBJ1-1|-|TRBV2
TGTGCCAGCATCCAGGGGAACACTGAAGCTTTCTTT
CASIQGNTEAFF
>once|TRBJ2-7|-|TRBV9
TGTGCCAGCAGCGTAGGTTCTAGCGCGAATGAGCAGTACTTC
CASSVGSSANEQYF
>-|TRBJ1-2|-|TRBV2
TGTGCCAGCGATCCCGGATTCTATGGCTACACCTTC
CASDPGFYGYTF
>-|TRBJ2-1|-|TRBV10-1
TGCGCCAGCAGTGAGACGACGGGCAATGAGCAGTTCTTC
CASSETTGNEQFF
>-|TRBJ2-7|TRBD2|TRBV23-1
TGCGCCAGCTCGGGGGGCGAGCAGTACTTC
CASSGGEQYF
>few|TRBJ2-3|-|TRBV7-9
TGTGCCAGCAGCTTTCCGTCCCCAGATACGCAGTATTTT
CASSFPSPDTQYF
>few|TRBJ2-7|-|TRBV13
TGTGCCAGCAGCTTATCAGGGTACGAGCAGTACTTC
CASSLSGYEQYF
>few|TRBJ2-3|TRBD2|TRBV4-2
TGTGCCAGCAGCCAGAATCACCCGTCGGGGGGGCCCACAGATACGCAGTATTTT
CASSQNHPSGGPTDTQYF
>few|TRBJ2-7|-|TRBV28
TGTGCCAGCAGTTTTGCCAGCAGTCTGGGCGAGCAGTACTTC
CASSFASSLGEQYF
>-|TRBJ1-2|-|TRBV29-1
TGCAGCGCCCCCGCGGGAGGAAACTATGGCTACACCTTC
CSAPAGGNYGYTF
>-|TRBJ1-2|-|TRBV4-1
TGCGCCAGCAGCCAAGAAGGCAGACTCTATGGCTACACCTTC
CASSQEGRLYGYTF
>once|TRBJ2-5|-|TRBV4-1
TGCGCCAGCAGCCAAGAGAGCGGTTGGCAAGAGACCCAGTACTTC
CASSQESGWQETQYF
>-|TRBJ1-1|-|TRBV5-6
TGTGCCAGCAGCTTGGAATGGAACACTGAAGCTTTCTTT
CASSLEWNTEAFF
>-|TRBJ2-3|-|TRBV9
TGTGCCAGCAGCGCCCGAGGGGGGGCCCCCACAGATACGCAGTATTTT
CASSARGGAPTDTQYF
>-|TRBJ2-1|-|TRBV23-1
TGCGCCAGCAGTCGGGGTTTGGATGAGCAGTTCTTC
CASSRGLDEQFF
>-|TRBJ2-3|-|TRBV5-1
TGCGCCAGCAGCTTATCAAAGGGTTTCCCCGCAGATACGCAGTATTTT
CASSLSKGFPADTQYF
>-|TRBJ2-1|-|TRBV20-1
TGCAGTGCTAGAGTGGGCAATGAGCAGTTCTTC
CSARVGNEQFF
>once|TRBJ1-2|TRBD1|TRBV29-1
TGCAGCGTTGAAACATTGGACAGGGGGTTCTATGGCTACACCTTC
CSVETLDRGFYGYTF
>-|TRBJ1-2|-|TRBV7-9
TGTGCCAGCAGTGCCGACAGATCCTATGGCTACACCTTC
CASSADRSYGYTF
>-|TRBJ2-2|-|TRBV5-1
TGCGCCAGCAGGTTGGCCGGGGAGCTGTTTTTT
CASRLAGELFF
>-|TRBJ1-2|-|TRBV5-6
TGTGCCAGCAGCGTGGACAACTATGGCTACACCTTC
CASSVDNYGYTF
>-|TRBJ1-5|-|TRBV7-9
TGTGCCAGCAGCACTACTCGGGGAGCCCAGCCCCAGCATTTT
CASSTTRGAQPQHF
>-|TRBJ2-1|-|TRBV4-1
TGCGCCACAGCGACGGGACCCCGACACAATGAGCAGTTCTTC
CATATGPRHNEQFF
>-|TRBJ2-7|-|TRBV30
TGTGCCTGGGACAGGTCAAAGGGGTACGAGCAGTACTTC
CAWDRSKGYEQYF
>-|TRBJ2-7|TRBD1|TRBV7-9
TGTGCCAGCAGCGACGACAGGGTTGCGTTTGAGCAGTACTTC
CASSDDRVAFEQYF
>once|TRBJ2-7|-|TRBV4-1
TGCGCCAGCAGCCAAGAAGGACACCCGAGCTACGAGCAGTACTTC
CASSQEGHPSYEQYF
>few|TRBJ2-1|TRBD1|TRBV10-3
TGTGCCATCAGCCCCGGGACAGATACCTACAATGAGCAGTTCTTC
CAISPGTDTYNEQFF
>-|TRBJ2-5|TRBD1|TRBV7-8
TGTGCCAGCAGCTTACCCGGACAGGGAGAGACCCAGTACTTC
CASSLPGQGETQYF
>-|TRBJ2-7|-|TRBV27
TGTGCCAGCAGTCAGACCGGGACGTCCTACGAGCAGTACTTC
CASSQTGTSYEQYF
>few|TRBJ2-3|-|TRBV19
TGTGCCAGTAGTCGCCGGGACCAGCCCTCCACAGATACGCAGTATTTT
CASSRRDQPSTDTQYF
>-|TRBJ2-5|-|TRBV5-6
TGTGCCAGCAGCTTGGACAAAGAGACCCAGTACTTC
CASSLDKETQYF
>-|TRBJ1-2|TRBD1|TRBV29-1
TGCAGCGTTGAAACAGGGGGACGTAACTATGGCTACACCTTC
CSVETGGRNYGYTF
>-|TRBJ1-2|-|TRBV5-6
TGTGCCAGCAGCTCTTCCCGACATGGCTACACCTTC
CASSSSRHGYTF